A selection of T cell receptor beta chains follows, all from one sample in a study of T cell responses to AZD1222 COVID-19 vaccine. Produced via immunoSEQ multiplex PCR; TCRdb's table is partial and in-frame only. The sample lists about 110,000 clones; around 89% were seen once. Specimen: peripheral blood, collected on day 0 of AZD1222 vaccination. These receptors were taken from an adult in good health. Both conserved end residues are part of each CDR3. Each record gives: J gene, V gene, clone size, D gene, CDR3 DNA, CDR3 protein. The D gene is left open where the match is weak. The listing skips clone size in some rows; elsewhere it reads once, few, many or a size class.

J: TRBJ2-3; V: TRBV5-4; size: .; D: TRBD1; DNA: TGTGCCAGCAGCTTGGGGGGGCAGGGGGAGACAGATACGCAGTATTTT; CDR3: CASSLGGQGETDTQYF
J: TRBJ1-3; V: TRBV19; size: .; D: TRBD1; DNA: TGTGCCAGTAGTGGACAGGATTTGAGAAAGTCTTCTGGAAACACCATATATTTT; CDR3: CASSGQDLRKSSGNTIYF
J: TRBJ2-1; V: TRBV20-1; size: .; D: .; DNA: TGCAGTGCTAGTAACGGAGACATTAACGAGCAGTTCTTC; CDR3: CSASNGDINEQFF
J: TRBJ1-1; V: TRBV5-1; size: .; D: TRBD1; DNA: TGCGCCAGCAGCTTGGTACAGGGGGCCAACACTGAAGCTTTCTTT; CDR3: CASSLVQGANTEAFF
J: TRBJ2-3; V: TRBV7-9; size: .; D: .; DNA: TGTGCCAGCAGCTTCCCGACTAGTAGTTCCACAGATACGCAGTATTTT; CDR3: CASSFPTSSSTDTQYF
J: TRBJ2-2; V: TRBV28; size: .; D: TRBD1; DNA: TGTGCCAGCAGTCGTCCCGGGACAGGGGCTGGCAGGACCGGGGAGCTGTTTTTT; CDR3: CASSRPGTGAGRTGELFF
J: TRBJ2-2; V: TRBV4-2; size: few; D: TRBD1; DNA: TGTGCCAGCAGCCCTCGGGGACAGGTGAACACCGGGGAGCTGTTTTTT; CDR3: CASSPRGQVNTGELFF
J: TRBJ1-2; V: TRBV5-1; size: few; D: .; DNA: TGCGCCAGCAGCCTGGCGGGAGGGAACTATGGCTACACCTTC; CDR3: CASSLAGGNYGYTF
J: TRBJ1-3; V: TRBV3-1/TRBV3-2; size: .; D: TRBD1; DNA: TGTGCCAGCAGTGGCCGTGGGACAGGGATCAGAAACACCATATATTTT; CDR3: CASSGRGTGIRNTIYF
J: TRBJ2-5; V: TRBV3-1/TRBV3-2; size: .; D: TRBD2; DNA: TGTGCCAGCAGTCCCCCCCGAGCGGGGGTAAAGACCCAGTACTTC; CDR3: CASSPPRAGVKTQYF
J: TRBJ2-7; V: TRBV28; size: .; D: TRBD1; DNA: TGTGCCAGCAGTCCAGGACAGGTGAGCTCCTACGAGCAGTACTTC; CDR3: CASSPGQVSSYEQYF
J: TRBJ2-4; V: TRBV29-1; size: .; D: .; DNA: TGCAGCGTTGGCACGGCATCCAAAAACATTCAGTACTTC; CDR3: CSVGTASKNIQYF
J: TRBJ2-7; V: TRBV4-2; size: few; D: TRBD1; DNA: TGTGCCAGCAGCCCCGGGACAGCGTCCTACGAGCAGTACTTC; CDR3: CASSPGTASYEQYF
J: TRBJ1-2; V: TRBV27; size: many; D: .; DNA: TGTGCCAGCAGTCTCCGCGCTGGTTTAGTAGGGGTCGACGGCTACACCTTC; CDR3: CASSLRAGLVGVDGYTF
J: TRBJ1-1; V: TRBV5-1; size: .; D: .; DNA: TGCGCCAGCAGCGCGGTGGAGGGAGGGTACACTGAAGCTTTCTTT; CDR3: CASSAVEGGYTEAFF
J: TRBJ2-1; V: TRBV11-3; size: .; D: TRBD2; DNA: TGTGCCAGCAGCCAGACTAGCGGGAGCTACAATGAGCAGTTCTTC; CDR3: CASSQTSGSYNEQFF
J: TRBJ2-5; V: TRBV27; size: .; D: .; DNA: TGTGCCAGCAGTTTCCAACGTCGGGAGACCCAGTACTTC; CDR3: CASSFQRRETQYF
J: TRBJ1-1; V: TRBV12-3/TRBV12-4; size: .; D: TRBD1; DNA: TGTGCCAGCAGTAGGGACAGGGGGTTACGAGCTTTCTTT; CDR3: CASSRDRGLRAFF
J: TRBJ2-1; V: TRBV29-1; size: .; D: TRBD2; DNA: TGCAGCGTCCACGCTAGCGGGAGGTACAATGAGCAGTTCTTC; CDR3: CSVHASGRYNEQFF
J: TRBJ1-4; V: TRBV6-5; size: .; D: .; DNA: TGTGCCAGCAGTTTACACCAGGGCGCAACTAATGAAAAACTGTTTTTT; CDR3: CASSLHQGATNEKLFF
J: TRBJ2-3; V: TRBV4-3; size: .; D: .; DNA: TGCGCCAGCAGCCAAGCTTCCCCACGTGGGAGTATGACAGATACGCAGTATTTT; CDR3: CASSQASPRGSMTDTQYF
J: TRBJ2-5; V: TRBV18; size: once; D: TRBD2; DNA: TGTGCCAGCTCACCAAGCCTAGCGGGAGGGCAAGAGACCCAGTACTTC; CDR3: CASSPSLAGGQETQYF
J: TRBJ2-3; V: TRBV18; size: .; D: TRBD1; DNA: TGTGCCAGCTCACCCGGGACAGGGCGCACAGATACGCAGTATTTT; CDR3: CASSPGTGRTDTQYF
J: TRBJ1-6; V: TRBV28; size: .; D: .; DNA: TGTGCCAGCATCATTGGAGGGCTCGACTCACCCCTCCACTTT; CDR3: CASIIGGLDSPLHF
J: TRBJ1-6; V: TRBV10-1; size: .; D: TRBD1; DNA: TGCGCCAGCATCATGAGTCCTGAGGGACAGGGGGCAGGAAATTATAATTCACCCCTCCACTTT; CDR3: CASIMSPEGQGAGNYNSPLHF
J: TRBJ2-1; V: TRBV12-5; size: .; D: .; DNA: TGTGCTAGTGGTGGCATGTCAGGGGTAAGGACCTACAATGAGCAGTTCTTC; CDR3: CASGGMSGVRTYNEQFF
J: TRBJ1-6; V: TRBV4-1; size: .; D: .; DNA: TGCGCCAGCAGCCAAGAGGGCAGCTATAATTCACCCCTCCACTTT; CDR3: CASSQEGSYNSPLHF
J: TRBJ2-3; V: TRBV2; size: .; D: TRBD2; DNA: TGTGCCAGCAGCTCTACTAGCGGGAGTAGGGATACGCAGTATTTT; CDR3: CASSSTSGSRDTQYF
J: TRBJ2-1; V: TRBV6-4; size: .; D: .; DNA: TGTGCCAGCAGTGACTCGGAGAGCTCCTACAATGAGCAGTTCTTC; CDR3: CASSDSESSYNEQFF
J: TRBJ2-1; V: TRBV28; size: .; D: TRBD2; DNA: TGTGCCAGCAGGGCTAGCGGGAGGGCCCCCGATGAGCAGTTCTTC; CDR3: CASRASGRAPDEQFF
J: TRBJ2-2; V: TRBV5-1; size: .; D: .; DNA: TGCGCCAGCAGCTTGTATGCCGGGAGTGCCGGGGAGCTGTTTTTT; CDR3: CASSLYAGSAGELFF
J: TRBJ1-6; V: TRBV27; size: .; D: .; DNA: TGTGCCAGCAGTTTCAGAGGGAATAATTCACCCCTCCACTTT; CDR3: CASSFRGNNSPLHF
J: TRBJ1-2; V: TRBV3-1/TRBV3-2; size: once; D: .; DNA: TGTGCCAGCAGCCTACAGGGCAATGGTAACTATGGCTACACCTTC; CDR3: CASSLQGNGNYGYTF
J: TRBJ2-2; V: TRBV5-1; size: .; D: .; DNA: TGCGCCAGCAGCTTGAGGACTCCTGAGAACACCGGGGAGCTGTTTTTT; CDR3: CASSLRTPENTGELFF
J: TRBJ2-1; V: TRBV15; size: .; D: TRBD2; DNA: TGTGCCACCAGCAGAGATACCGCGGGAGTAAGATACAATGAGCAGTTCTTC; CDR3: CATSRDTAGVRYNEQFF
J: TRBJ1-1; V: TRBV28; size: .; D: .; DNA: TGTGCCAGCAGGCCCTCAGAGCCCCAAGCTTTCTTT; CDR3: CASRPSEPQAFF
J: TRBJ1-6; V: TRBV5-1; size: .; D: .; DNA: TGCGCCAGCAGCTTGTCATCAGGCGCTGAGAATTCACCCCTCCACTTT; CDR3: CASSLSSGAENSPLHF
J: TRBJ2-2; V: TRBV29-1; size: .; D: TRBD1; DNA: TGCAGCGTTGAGGGACAGCGGCCCAGAGGGACCGGGGAGCTGTTTTTT; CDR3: CSVEGQRPRGTGELFF
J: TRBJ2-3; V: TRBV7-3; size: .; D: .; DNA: TGTGCCAGCAGCCAACGGGGCACAGATACGCAGTATTTT; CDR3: CASSQRGTDTQYF
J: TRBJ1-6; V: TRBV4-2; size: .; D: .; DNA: TGTGCCAGCAGCCAAGCGGAGGGGAGCTCCTATAATTCACCCCTCCACTTT; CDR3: CASSQAEGSSYNSPLHF
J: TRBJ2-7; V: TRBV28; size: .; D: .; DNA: TGTGCCAGCAGTCTCCTAAGGCGGGACTCCTACGAGCAGTACTTC; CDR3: CASSLLRRDSYEQYF
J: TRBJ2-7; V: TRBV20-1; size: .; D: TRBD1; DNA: TGCAGTGCCAGTCGACCGTCCCAGGGGGCCTACGAGCAGTACTTC; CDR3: CSASRPSQGAYEQYF
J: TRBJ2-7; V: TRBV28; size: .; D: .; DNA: TGTGCCAGCAGTTTACCAGGGTCGGCGGCCTCCTACGAGCAGTACTTC; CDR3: CASSLPGSAASYEQYF
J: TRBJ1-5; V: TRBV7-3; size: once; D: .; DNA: TGTGCCAGCAGCCCCCCCGGACGGTACAATCAGCCCCAGCATTTT; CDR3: CASSPPGRYNQPQHF
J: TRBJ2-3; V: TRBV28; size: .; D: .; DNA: TGTGCCAGCACAGCCCCCGGCCGCACAGATACGCAGTATTTT; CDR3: CASTAPGRTDTQYF
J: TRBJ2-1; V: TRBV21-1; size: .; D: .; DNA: TGTGCCAGCAGGTGGGGCGGGGACGACGGTCCTTTTTACAATGAGTGGGTGGGGCAGTTCTTC; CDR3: CASRWGGDDGPFYNEWVGQFF
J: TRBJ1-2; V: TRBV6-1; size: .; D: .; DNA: TGTGCCAGCAGTATTCGGACTACTCCTCAGGGCGGCTACACCTTC; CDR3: CASSIRTTPQGGYTF
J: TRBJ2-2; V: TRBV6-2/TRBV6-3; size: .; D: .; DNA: TGTGCCAGCAGTTACTACGGGGAGCTGTTTTTT; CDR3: CASSYYGELFF
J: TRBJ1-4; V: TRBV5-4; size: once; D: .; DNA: TGTGCCAGCAGCTTGGAAGGCTCCGGGAATGAAAAACTGTTTTTT; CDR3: CASSLEGSGNEKLFF
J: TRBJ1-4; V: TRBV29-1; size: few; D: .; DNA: TGCAGCGCCTCAACCGGGACAACAACTAATGAAAAACTGTTTTTT; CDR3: CSASTGTTTNEKLFF
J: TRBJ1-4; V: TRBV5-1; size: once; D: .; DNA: TGCGCCAGCAGCCCGGATGGGGGCGCGGGGGCTGAAAAACTGTTTTTT; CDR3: CASSPDGGAGAEKLFF
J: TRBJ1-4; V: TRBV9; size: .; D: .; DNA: TGTGCCAGCAGCGTCGGGACGGAGGAACTGTTTTTT; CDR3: CASSVGTEELFF
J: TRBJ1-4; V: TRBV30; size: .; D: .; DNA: TGTGCCTGGAGCGGACCGGCAACTAATGAAAAACTGTTTTTT; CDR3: CAWSGPATNEKLFF
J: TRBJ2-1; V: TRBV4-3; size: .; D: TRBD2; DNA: TGCGCCCGCAGTCGCCAGCGGGGCTCCTACAATGAGCAGTTCTTC; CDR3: CARSRQRGSYNEQFF
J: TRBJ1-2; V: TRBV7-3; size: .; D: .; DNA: TGTGCCAGCAGCTCCTACAGGGTTTTTGGCTACACCTTC; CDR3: CASSSYRVFGYTF
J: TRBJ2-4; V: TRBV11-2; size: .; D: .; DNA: TGTGCCAGCAGCCCGACTTACTTCCTAGCCAAAAACATTCAGTACTTC; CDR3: CASSPTYFLAKNIQYF
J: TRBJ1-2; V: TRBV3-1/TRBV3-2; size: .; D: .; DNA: TGTGCCAGCAGCCAAGAAGTGGGTAGGCAGGGGAGCGGTGGCTACACCTTC; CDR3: CASSQEVGRQGSGGYTF
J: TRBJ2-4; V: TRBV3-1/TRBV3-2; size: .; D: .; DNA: TGTGCCAGCAGCGTTAATATGGGCGGGGTTCGGAACATTCAGTACTTC; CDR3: CASSVNMGGVRNIQYF
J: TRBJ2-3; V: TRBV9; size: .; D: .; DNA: TGTGCCAGCAGCGTAGTTGCTAACACAGATACGCAGTATTTT; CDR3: CASSVVANTDTQYF